Each of the 16 T cell receptor beta chains below was sequenced from the same sample in a study of somatic mutations in cytotoxic T cells in rheumatoid arthritis. This table comes from immunoSEQ multiplex PCR, and its TCRdb copy is limited to in-frame clones, with some not included. The table shows roughly 14,000 clones, with around four fifths occurring only once. The sequenced sample was CD8+ T cells sorted from blood. These receptors were taken from an adult with rheumatoid arthritis.

In regard to this clone: This same CDR3 is encoded by further DNA sequences in the sample. J is TRBJ2-3 and V is TRBV6-1; D may be TRBD2 (6 bases). This CDR3 has 16 amino acids. Trimming took 1 base from V and 2 from J, leaving 13 bases between them. The germline V gene has CDR1 MNHNS and CDR2 SASEGT. CDR3 nucleotide sequence: TGTGCCAGCAGTGAAGAGGCGGGGCAGATCACAGATACGCAGTATTTT. It specifies CASSEEAGQITDTQYF.

The chain uses TRBV4-1 and TRBJ2-1; D is unclear. V dropped 1 base and J dropped 9 bases, with 7 bases sitting between them. The length of the CDR3 is 12 residues. The V gene's germline CDR1 is MGHRA and CDR2 YSYEKL. For the CDR3, the DNA is TGCGCCAGCAGCCAAGGGGGTCGTGAGCAGTTCTTC. It encodes CASSQGGREQFF.

The chain employs TRBV5-1 and TRBJ2-2; 8 bases line up with TRBD1. Germline V lookup: CDR1 SGHRS, CDR2 YFSETQ. The CDR3 loop spans 16 amino acids. V gave up 1 base and J gave up 3 bases; unmatched junction bases: 5. The CDR3 here is CASSLSGGRYTGELFF. The CDR3 DNA reads TGCGCCAGCAGCTTGTCAGGGGGCCGATACACCGGGGAGCTGTTTTTT.

This clone was counted a few times. As DNA, the CDR3 is TGTGCCAGCAGCTTAGTCCGCGGAGGGAGCGGCACCGGGGAGCTGTTTTTT. Protein sequence: CASSLVRGGSGTGELFF. This rearrangement joins TRBV7-9 to TRBJ2-2; D perhaps matches TRBD2 (6 bases). Deletions cut 1 base from V and 4 bases from J, with 16 bases between. CDR1 is SEHNR, CDR2 FQNEAQ, per germline (reference sequence). The CDR3 covers 17 residues.

The sample holds one count of this clone. The rearrangement uses TRBV10-3 and TRBJ1-2, with TRBD1 matching over 8 bases. CDR3 length: 15 amino acids. Germline V gives CDR1 ENHRY, CDR2 SYGVKD. V trimming: 3 bases; J trimming: 8 bases; junction bases outside the gene matches: 11. The CDR3 DNA reads TGTGCCATCAGTGACCCGGGACAGGCCCAGGACGGCTACACCTTC. It codes for CAISDPGQAQDGYTF.

The rearrangement joins TRBV6-1 to TRBJ1-6; TRBD1 matches 7 bases. V lost 1 base to trimming and J lost 6 bases; unmatched junction nucleotides: 0. The germline V gene has CDR1 MNHNS and CDR2 SASEGT. CDR3 length: 14 amino acids. DNA for the CDR3: TGTGCCAGCAGTGAAGGACAGGGTAATTCACCCCTCCACTTT. Translation gives CASSEGQGNSPLHF.

This clone showed up just once. The V and J genes are TRBV4-1 and TRBJ2-5; TRBD1 aligns across 12 bases. This CDR3 spans 15 amino acids. Germline V gene data show CDR1 as MGHRA and CDR2 as YSYEKL. V lost 1 base to trimming and J lost 6 bases; unmatched junction nucleotides: 3. CDR3: CASSQVGQGAKTQYF. The DNA of the CDR3 is TGCGCCAGCAGCCAAGTGGGACAGGGGGCGAAGACCCAGTACTTC.

The V gene is TRBV29-1, the J gene TRBJ2-2; 7 bases are a match to TRBD2. The CDR3 is 13 amino acids. Germline CDR1 SQVTM, CDR2 ANQGSEA. V gave up 6 bases and J gave up 5 bases; unmatched junction bases: 6. CDR3 bases: TGCAGCGTCGCTCGGGGGGATACCGGGGAGCTGTTTTTT. Translation gives CSVARGDTGELFF.

The V call is TRBV7-8, the J call TRBJ1-4, with D perhaps matching TRBD1 (6 bases). Per germline, CDR1 SGHVS and CDR2 FQNEAQ. CDR3 size: 15 residues. V gave up 5 bases and J gave up 8 bases, with 18 bases separating them. CDR3 DNA: TGTGCCAGCAGCCCTACGACAGGCTATGGGGAAAAACTGTTTTTT. This gives the protein CASSPTTGYGEKLFF.

The chain links TRBV13 to TRBJ2-3; either TRBD1 or TRBD2 may supply D (5 bases each). The V gene lost 5 bases and the J gene lost 8 bases, with 23 bases spanning the gap. The CDR3 sequence is 16 residues long. From germline, CDR1 is PRHDT and CDR2 FYEKMQ (reference sequence). The CDR3 region is CASSSSRDQEAFTQYF. The CDR3 DNA sequence: TGTGCCAGCAGCAGCTCCCGGGACCAGGAGGCGTTTACGCAGTATTTT.

This clone came up a few times. V gene TRBV5-6 combines with J gene TRBJ1-1; D is uncertain. The CDR3 runs to 12 residues. V was clipped by 2 bases and J by 1 base, with 3 bases between them. Germline V gene sequence: CDR1 SGHDT, CDR2 YYEEEE. In nucleotides, the CDR3 is TGTGCCAGCAGCTTACCGAACACTGAAGCTTTCTTT. Translated, it gives CASSLPNTEAFF. The whole variable domain, filled in from reference TRBV5-6 and TRBJ1-1, reads DAGVTQSPTHLIKTRGQQVTLRCSPKSGHDTVSWYQQALGQGPQFIFQYYEEEERQRGNFPDRFSGHQFPNYSSELNVNALLLGDSALYLCASSLPNTEAFFGQGTRLTVV.

This chain uses TRBV7-3 with TRBJ2-3, with 15 bases identical to TRBD2. With 4 bases clipped from V and 6 bases from J, the junction kept 2 bases outside the gene matches. Per germline, CDR1 SGHTA and CDR2 FQGTGA. The CDR3 has 15 amino acids. CDR3 in amino acids: CASSYGLAGGDTQYF. CDR3 bases: TGTGCCAGCAGCTACGGACTAGCGGGGGGGGATACGCAGTATTTT.

The V and J genes are TRBV6-6 and TRBJ1-2; maybe TRBD1 (5 bases). Per the germline V gene, CDR1 is MNHNY and CDR2 is SVGAGI (reference sequence). The CDR3 is made up of 11 amino acids. The V and J ends lost 5 bases and 8 bases respectively, with 9 bases between them. The CDR3 DNA reads TGTGCCAGCAGTCGCGGGGACGGCTACACCTTC. As protein: CASSRGDGYTF.

This clone was recorded once. This sequence joins TRBV7-8 and TRBJ1-5; the match to TRBD1 covers 9 bases. Germline V gives CDR1 SGHVS, CDR2 FQNEAQ. The trim removed 3 bases at V and 0 bases at J, leaving 3 bases unmatched. The CDR3 is 16 residues long. CDR3: CASSFTGGSSNQPQHF. The CDR3 DNA reads as TGTGCCAGCAGCTTTACAGGGGGCTCTAGCAATCAGCCCCAGCATTTT.

This chain uses TRBV6-5 with TRBJ2-5, with 8 positions matching TRBD1. Germline trimming cut 6 bases from V and 5 bases from J; bases unmatched to any gene: 8. The CDR3 is 14 amino acids. Germline CDR1 and CDR2: MNHEY and SVGAGI. CDR3 sequence (DNA): TGTGCCAGCAGGCAGAGACAGGGGATGGAGACCCAGTACTTC. Translated: CASRQRQGMETQYF.

The V gene is TRBV5-5, the J gene TRBJ2-2; D not resolved. Trimming took 4 bases from V and 3 from J, leaving 13 bases between them. Germline V gene data show CDR1 as SGHKS and CDR2 as YYEKEE (reference sequence). CDR3 size: 15 residues. The CDR3 DNA is TGTGCCAGCAGCCATTCGACGACGCACACCGGGGAGCTGTTTTTT. Translating it yields CASSHSTTHTGELFF.